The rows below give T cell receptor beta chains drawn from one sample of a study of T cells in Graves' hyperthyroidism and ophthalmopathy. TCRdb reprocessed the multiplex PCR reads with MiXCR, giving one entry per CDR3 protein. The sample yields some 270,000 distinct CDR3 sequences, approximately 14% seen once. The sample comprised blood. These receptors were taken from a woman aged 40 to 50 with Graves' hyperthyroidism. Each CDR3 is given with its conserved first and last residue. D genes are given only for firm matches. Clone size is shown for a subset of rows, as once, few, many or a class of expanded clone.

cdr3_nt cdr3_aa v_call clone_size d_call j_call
TGCGCCAGCAGTAACAGAGCCCAAGAGACCCAGTACTTC CASSNRAQETQYF TRBV5-1 - - TRBJ2-5
TGCGCCAGCACTCGGGGGTCTCACACAGATACGCAGTATTTT CASTRGSHTDTQYF TRBV5-1 - - TRBJ2-3
TGTGCCAGCGGGGCCCTATTAACGAATCAGCCCCAGCATTTT CASGALLTNQPQHF TRBV6-1 many - TRBJ1-5
TGCGCCAGCAGCCAAATGATGGATACGCAGTATTTT CASSQMMDTQYF TRBV4-1 - - TRBJ2-3
TGTGCCAGTAGTCTTATAGCGGGAGACTACAATGAGCAGTTCTTC CASSLIAGDYNEQFF TRBV19 few TRBD2 TRBJ2-1
TGTGCCATCAGTGTGGGTAACACTGAAGCTTTCTTT CAISVGNTEAFF TRBV10-3 few - TRBJ1-1
TGTGCCAGCAGCGTAGCTTCGTGGCTAGCGGGGAGGCGCGAGCAGTACTTC CASSVASWLAGRREQYF TRBV7-3 - TRBD2 TRBJ2-7
TGTGCCAGCTCACCGGGGGCTCGGAACACTGAAGCTTTCTTT CASSPGARNTEAFF TRBV18 many - TRBJ1-1
TGTGCCAGCAGCCTGACAGGGCGTCCTAACTATGGCTACACCTTC CASSLTGRPNYGYTF TRBV7-2 many TRBD1 TRBJ1-2
TGTGCCAGCAGTTCCCGGACTGGAACTAGGGGTTCCTACAATGAGCAGTTCTTC CASSSRTGTRGSYNEQFF TRBV28 many - TRBJ2-1
TGTGCCATCAGTGAGCCCCAGGGGCAGGGTGGCTACACCTTC CAISEPQGQGGYTF TRBV10-3 many - TRBJ1-2
TGTGCCAGCACTCGCGAGGTGGGGTACAATGAGCAGTTCTTC CASTREVGYNEQFF TRBV9 many - TRBJ2-1
TGTGCCAGCAGCCAAGATGAAGGGGACACCGGGGAGCTGTTTTTT CASSQDEGDTGELFF TRBV4-2 few - TRBJ2-2
TGTGCCACCAGTGATTCAACGGGACCAAGGAATAATGAGCAGTTCTTC CATSDSTGPRNNEQFF TRBV24-1 many - TRBJ2-1
TGTGCCAGCAGCCAAGTATCAGTGTTTTCGGGGGCTGAAGCTTTCTTT CASSQVSVFSGAEAFF TRBV4-2 - - TRBJ1-1
TGTGCCAGCAGCCGGAACCGACAGTCTGAAGCTTTCTTT CASSRNRQSEAFF TRBV11-2 many - TRBJ1-1
TGTGCCAGCAGCTCCCTAGGGGGGAAAGAGCAGTACTTC CASSSLGGKEQYF TRBV5-8 few - TRBJ2-7
TGTGCCAGCAGTTACTCGAGTCTATGGGAGGCGAGGGACTTC CASSYSSLWEARDF TRBV6-6 - - TRBJ2-4
TGTGCCAGCAGTGTTTACAGCGGGAGGACGGAGACCCAGTACTTC CASSVYSGRTETQYF TRBV25-1 many TRBD2 TRBJ2-5
TGTGCCAGCAGTGAAAATGTAGGGTCGGTAGTTGGCTACACCTTC CASSENVGSVVGYTF TRBV2 few - TRBJ1-2
TGTGCCAGCAGCGGGGTTGGGGGACAGGGCTACGAGCAGTACTTC CASSGVGGQGYEQYF TRBV5-6 many TRBD1 TRBJ2-7
TGTGCCAGCAGACCCCCACGGCTGAACACTGAAGCTTTCTTT CASRPPRLNTEAFF TRBV6-1 many - TRBJ1-1
TGTGCCAGCAGCGGGCGGGACAGGGTGAACACTGAAGCTTTCTTT CASSGRDRVNTEAFF TRBV27 many TRBD1 TRBJ1-1
TGTGCCAGCAGTTCCCGACTAGCGGGAGGGCCCTCGGATGAGCAGTTCTTC CASSSRLAGGPSDEQFF TRBV28 many TRBD2 TRBJ2-1
TGTGCCAGCAGTGTACGGGACAGGGCTTCACCCCTCCACTTT CASSVRDRASPLHF TRBV27 many TRBD1 TRBJ1-6
TGTGCCAGCAGCTTTGACAGGGGGCTTAATTCACCCCTCCACTTT CASSFDRGLNSPLHF TRBV7-9 - TRBD1 TRBJ1-6
TGTGCCAGCACCCGGGACGCCTCCTACGAGCAGTACTTC CASTRDASYEQYF TRBV3-1 many - TRBJ2-7
TGTGCCAGCAGCACGGGACTTACCTACGAGCAGTACTTC CASSTGLTYEQYF TRBV11-1 many - TRBJ2-7
TGTGCCAGTAGTACCTCGTGGGTAGGGGCCAACGTCCTGACTTTC CASSTSWVGANVLTF TRBV19 - - TRBJ2-6
TGTGCCATCAGACCCAGGACTAGCGGCAATGAGCAGTTCTTC CAIRPRTSGNEQFF TRBV10-3 many TRBD2 TRBJ2-1
TGTGCCAGCAGTAAGAGGGGTGGAAACACCATATATTTT CASSKRGGNTIYF TRBV6-1 few - TRBJ1-3
TGTGCCAGCAGCACCCGGACAGGGGTTGGAAACACCATATATTTT CASSTRTGVGNTIYF TRBV11-2 many TRBD1 TRBJ1-3
TGCGCCAGCAGCAATGGACACGACTTGAACACCGGGGAGCTGTTTTTT CASSNGHDLNTGELFF TRBV4-1 few - TRBJ2-2
TGTGCCAGCAGCGTTGACAGTACTTCGAACACTGAAGCTTTCTTT CASSVDSTSNTEAFF TRBV9 many - TRBJ1-1
TGTGCCAGCAGTTTAAGCGAGAGGACACCTGAAGCTTTCTTT CASSLSERTPEAFF TRBV27 - - TRBJ1-1
TGTGCCAGCAGTTTATCCGGGACAGGGAACACTGAAGCTTTCTTT CASSLSGTGNTEAFF TRBV2 many TRBD1 TRBJ1-1
TGTGCCGCCCCCCATGGCTACACCTTC CAAPHGYTF TRBV27 few - TRBJ1-2
TGTGCCAGCAGTTTAGGGGGGGAGGGAACCAATGAGCAGTTCTTC CASSLGGEGTNEQFF TRBV28 - TRBD2 TRBJ2-1
TGTGCCAGCAGCTTACCCCCAGTCGGCACCGCCGAAAGCATTCAGTACTTC CASSLPPVGTAESIQYF TRBV7-9 few - TRBJ2-4